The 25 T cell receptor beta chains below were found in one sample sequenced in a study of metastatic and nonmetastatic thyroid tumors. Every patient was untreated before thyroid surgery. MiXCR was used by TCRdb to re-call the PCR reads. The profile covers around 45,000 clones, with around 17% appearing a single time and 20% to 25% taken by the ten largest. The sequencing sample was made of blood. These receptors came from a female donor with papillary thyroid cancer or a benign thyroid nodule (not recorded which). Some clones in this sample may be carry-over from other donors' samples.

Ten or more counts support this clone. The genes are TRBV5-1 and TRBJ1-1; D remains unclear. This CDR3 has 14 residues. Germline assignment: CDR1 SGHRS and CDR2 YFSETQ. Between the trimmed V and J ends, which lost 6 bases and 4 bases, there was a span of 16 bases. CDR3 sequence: CASKPGWGGTEAFF. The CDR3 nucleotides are TGCGCCAGCAAACCGGGGTGGGGAGGCACTGAAGCTTTCTTT.

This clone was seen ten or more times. The CDR3 nucleotides are TGTGCCAGCAGTGTCACGGGACCGAGCTCCTACAATGAGCAGTTCTTC. Translating it yields CASSVTGPSSYNEQFF. V gene TRBV2 combines with J gene TRBJ2-1, with D perhaps matching TRBD1 or TRBD2 (5 bases each). Germline values: CDR1 SNHLY, CDR2 FYNNEI. V lost 4 bases to trimming and J lost 0 bases, with 13 bases between them. This CDR3 region has 16 residues.

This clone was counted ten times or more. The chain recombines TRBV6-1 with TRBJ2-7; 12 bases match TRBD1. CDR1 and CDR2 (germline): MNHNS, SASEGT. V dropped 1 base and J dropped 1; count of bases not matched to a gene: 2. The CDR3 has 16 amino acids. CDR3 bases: TGTGCCAGCAGTGAAGGGGGACAGGGGGCATCCTACGAGCAGTACTTC. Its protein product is CASSEGGQGASYEQYF.

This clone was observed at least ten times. The CDR3 bases are TGCGCCAGCAGCTTGCAACCTAGCGGGGAGACCCAGTACTTC. Protein: CASSLQPSGETQYF. The V and J genes are TRBV5-1 and TRBJ2-5; 8 bases align to TRBD2. The V and J ends lost 1 base and 5 bases, in that order; junction bases with no gene match: 4. CDR3 length: 14 amino acids. Germline V gene lookup returns CDR1 SGHRS and CDR2 YFSETQ. Combining the CDR3 with reference TRBV5-1 and TRBJ2-5 gives the whole variable domain KAGVTQTPRYLIKTRGQQVTLSCSPISGHRSVSWYQQTPGQGLQFLFEYFSETQRNKGNFPGRFSGRQFSNSRSEMNVSTLELGDSALYLCASSLQPSGETQYFGPGTRLLVL.

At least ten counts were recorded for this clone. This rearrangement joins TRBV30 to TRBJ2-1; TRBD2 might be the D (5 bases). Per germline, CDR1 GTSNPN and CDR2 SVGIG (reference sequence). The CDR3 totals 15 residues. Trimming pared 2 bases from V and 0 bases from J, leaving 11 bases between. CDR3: CAWSRRGPSYNEQFF. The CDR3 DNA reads TGTGCCTGGAGTAGGAGAGGGCCCTCCTACAATGAGCAGTTCTTC.

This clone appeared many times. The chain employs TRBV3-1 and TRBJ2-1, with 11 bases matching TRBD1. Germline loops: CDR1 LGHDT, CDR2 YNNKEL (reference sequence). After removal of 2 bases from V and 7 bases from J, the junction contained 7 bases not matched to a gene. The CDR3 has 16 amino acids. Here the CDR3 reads CASSQPIGTGGNEQFF. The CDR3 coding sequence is TGTGCCAGCAGCCAACCAATCGGGACAGGGGGGAATGAGCAGTTCTTC.

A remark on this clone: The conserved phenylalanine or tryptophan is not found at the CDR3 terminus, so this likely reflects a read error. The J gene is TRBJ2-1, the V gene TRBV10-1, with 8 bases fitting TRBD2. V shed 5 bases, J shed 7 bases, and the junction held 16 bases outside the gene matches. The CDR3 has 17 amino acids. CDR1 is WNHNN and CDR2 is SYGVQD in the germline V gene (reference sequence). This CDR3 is CASSTGTRGAFGNEQFY. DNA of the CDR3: TGCGCCAGCAGTACCGGGACTAGAGGGGCCTTCGGGAATGAGCAGTTCTAC.

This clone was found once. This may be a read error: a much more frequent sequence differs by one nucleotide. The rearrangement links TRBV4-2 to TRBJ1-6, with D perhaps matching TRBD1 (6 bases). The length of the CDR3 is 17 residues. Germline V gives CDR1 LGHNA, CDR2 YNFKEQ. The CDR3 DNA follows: TGTGCCAGCAGCCCAGGGACGGACAGCTCCTATAATCCACCCCTCCACTTT. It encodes CASSPGTDSSYNPPLHF.

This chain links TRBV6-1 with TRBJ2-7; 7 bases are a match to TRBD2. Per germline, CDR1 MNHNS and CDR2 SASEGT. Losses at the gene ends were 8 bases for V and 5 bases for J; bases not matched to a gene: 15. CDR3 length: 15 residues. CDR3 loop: CASREEFAGADEQYF. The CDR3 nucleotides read TGTGCCAGCCGGGAAGAGTTCGCGGGAGCCGACGAGCAGTACTTC.

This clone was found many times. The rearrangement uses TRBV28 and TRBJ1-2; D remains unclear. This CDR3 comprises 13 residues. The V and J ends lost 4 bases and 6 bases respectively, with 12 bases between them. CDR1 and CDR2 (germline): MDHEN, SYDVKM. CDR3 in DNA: TGTGCCAGCAGTTGGGCCAGTCTAAATGGCTACACCTTC. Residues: CASSWASLNGYTF.

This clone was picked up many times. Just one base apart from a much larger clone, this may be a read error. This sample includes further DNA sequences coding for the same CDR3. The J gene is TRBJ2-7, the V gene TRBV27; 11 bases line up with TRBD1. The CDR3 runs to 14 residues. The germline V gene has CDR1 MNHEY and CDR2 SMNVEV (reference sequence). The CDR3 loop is CASSAGQGAYEQYF. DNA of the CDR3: TGCGCCAGCAGTGCGGGACAGGGGGCCTACGAGCAGTACTTC.

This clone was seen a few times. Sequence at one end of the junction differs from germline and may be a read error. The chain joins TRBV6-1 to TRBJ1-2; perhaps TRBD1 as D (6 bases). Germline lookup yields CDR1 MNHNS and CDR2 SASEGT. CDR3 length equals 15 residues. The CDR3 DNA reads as TGTGCCGGCAGTGAAGAGGGGACACCGATCGGTTGCTACACCTTC. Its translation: CAGSEEGTPIGCYTF.

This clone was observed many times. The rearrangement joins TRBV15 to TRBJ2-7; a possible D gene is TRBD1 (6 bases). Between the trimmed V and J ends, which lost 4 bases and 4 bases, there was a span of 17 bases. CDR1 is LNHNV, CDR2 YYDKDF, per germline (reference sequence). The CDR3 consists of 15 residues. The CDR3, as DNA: TGTGCCACCAGCACGGGACACACAAGGATTTACGAGCAGTACTTC. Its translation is CATSTGHTRIYEQYF.

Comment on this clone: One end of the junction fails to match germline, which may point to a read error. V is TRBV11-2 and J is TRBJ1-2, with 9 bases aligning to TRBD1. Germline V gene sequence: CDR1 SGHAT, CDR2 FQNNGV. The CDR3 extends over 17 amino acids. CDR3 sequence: CASSLLPGQGSNYCYTF. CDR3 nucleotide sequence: TGTGCCAGCAGCCTACTCCCGGGACAGGGATCTAACTATTGCTACACCTTC.

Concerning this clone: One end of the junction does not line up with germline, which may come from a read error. As DNA, the CDR3 is TGTGCCATCAGCCTATTTGGGGGGACAGGATCCTACGATCAGTACTTC. It encodes CAISLFGGTGSYDQYF. The rearrangement joins TRBV5-4 to TRBJ2-7; 8 bases match TRBD1. From germline, CDR1 is SGHNT and CDR2 YYREEE (reference sequence). The CDR3 is 16 residues long.

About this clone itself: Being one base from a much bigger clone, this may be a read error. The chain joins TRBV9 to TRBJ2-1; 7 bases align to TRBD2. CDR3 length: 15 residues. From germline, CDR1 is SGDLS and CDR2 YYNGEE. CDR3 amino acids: CANSVAGLPYNEQFF. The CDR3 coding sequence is TGTGCCAACAGCGTAGCGGGCCTTCCCTACAATGAGCAGTTCTTC. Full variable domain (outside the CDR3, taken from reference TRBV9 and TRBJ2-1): DSGVTQTPKHLITATGQRVTLRCSPRSGDLSVYWYQQSLDQGLQFLIQYYNGEERAKGNILERFSAQQFPDLHSELNLSSLELGDSALYFCANSVAGLPYNEQFFGPGTRLTVL.

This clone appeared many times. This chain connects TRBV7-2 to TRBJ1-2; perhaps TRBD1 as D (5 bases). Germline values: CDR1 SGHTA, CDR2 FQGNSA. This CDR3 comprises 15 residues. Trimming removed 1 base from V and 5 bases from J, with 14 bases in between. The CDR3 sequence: CASSLDLRGDYGYTF. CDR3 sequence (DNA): TGTGCCAGCAGCTTAGACCTGAGGGGCGATTATGGCTACACCTTC.

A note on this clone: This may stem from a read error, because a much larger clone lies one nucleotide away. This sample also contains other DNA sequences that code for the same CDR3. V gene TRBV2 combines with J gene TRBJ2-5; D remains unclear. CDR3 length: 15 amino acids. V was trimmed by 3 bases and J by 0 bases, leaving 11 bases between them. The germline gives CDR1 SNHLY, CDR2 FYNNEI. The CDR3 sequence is CASSEASVYQETQYF. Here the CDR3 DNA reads TGTGCCAGCAGTGAGGCAAGCGTATACCAAGAGACCCAGTACTTC.

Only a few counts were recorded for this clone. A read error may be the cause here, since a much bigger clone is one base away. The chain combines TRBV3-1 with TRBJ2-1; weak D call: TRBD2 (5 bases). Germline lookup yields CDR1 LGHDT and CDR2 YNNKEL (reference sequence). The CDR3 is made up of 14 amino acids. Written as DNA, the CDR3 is TGTGCCAGCAGCCAAGATGGGAGTTACAATGGGCAGTTCTTC. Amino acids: CASSQDGSYNGQFF.

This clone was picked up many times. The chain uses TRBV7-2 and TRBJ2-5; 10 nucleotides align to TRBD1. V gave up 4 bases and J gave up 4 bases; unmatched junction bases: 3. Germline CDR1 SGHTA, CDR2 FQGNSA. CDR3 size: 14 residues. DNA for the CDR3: TGTGCCAGCAGCTACAGGACAGGGGGAGAGACCCAGTACTTC. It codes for CASSYRTGGETQYF. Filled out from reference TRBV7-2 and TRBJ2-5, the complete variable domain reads GAGVSQSPSNKVTEKGKDVELRCDPISGHTALYWYRQSLGQGLEFLIYFQGNSAPDKSGLPSDRFSAERTGGSVSTLTIQRTQQEDSAVYLCASSYRTGGETQYFGPGTRLLVL.

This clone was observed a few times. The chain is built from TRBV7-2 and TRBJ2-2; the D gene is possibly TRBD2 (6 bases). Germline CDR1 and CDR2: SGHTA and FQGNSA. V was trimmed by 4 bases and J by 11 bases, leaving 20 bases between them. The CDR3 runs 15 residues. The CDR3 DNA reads TGTGCCAGCAGCTGGGGAGGACCACCCACCTGTGAGCTGTTTTTT. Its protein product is CASSWGGPPTCELFF.

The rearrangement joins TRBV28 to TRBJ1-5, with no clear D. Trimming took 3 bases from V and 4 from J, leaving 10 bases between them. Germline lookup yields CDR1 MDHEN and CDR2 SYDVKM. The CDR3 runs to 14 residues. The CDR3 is CASSLVVGNQPQHF. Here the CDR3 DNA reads TGTGCCAGCAGTTTGGTTGTGGGGAATCAGCCCCAGCATTTT.

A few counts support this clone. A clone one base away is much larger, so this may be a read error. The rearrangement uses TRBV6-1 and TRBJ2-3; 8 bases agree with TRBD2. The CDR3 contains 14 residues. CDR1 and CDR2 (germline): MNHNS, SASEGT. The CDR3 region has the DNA TGTGCCAGCAGTGCCCTCGCGGGGGGAGATATGCAGTATTTT. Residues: CASSALAGGDMQYF.

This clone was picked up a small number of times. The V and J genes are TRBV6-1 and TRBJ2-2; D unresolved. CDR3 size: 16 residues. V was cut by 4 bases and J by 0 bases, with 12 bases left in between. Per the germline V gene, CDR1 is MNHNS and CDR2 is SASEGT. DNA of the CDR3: TGTGCCAGCAGTGTAACGACGAAATCGAACACCGGGGAGCTGTTTTTT. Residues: CASSVTTKSNTGELFF.

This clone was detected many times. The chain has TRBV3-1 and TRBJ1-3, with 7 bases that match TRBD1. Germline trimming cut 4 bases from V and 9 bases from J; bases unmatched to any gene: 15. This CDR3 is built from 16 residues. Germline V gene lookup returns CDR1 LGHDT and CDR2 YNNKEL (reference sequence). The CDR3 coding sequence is TGTGCCAGCAGCCCCACCGACAGGGCGGTTGCGATCACCATATATTTT. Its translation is CASSPTDRAVAITIYF.